A selection of T cell receptor beta chains follows, all from one sample in a study of blood T cell repertoires in COVID-19. The data were produced by immunoSEQ multiplex PCR, yet TCRdb's version contains in-frame clones alone and is incomplete. The table shows 220,000 or so clones, with roughly nine tenths occurring only once. What was sequenced was PBMCs or T cells enriched from blood (not recorded which). The receptor set was obtained from a woman under 30 in a cohort exposed to, infected with or recovered from COVID-19 (not recorded which). CDR3s include the opening cysteine and the closing phenylalanine or tryptophan. The order of the fields is CDR3 protein, CDR3 DNA, J gene, D gene, V gene, clone size. The D gene is left open where the match is weak. Clone size is given for some rows only: seen once, a few or many times, or a class if the clone is expanded.

CDR3aa: CAIKDRDSNTEAFF
CDR3nt: TGTGCCATCAAAGACAGGGATTCGAACACTGAAGCTTTCTTT
j_gene: TRBJ1-1
d_gene: TRBD1
v_gene: TRBV10-3
abundance: once

CDR3aa: CASSFPTGDEQYF
CDR3nt: TGTGCCAGCAGCTTTCCGACAGGGGACGAGCAGTACTTC
j_gene: TRBJ2-7
d_gene: TRBD1
v_gene: TRBV7-9
abundance: .

CDR3aa: CASGTSVPGELFF
CDR3nt: TGTGCCAGCGGGACTAGCGTTCCCGGGGAGCTGTTTTTT
j_gene: TRBJ2-2
d_gene: TRBD2
v_gene: TRBV7-3
abundance: .

CDR3aa: CASSFHSRVEAFF
CDR3nt: TGTGCCAGCAGTTTCCATTCCAGGGTTGAAGCTTTCTTT
j_gene: TRBJ1-1
d_gene: .
v_gene: TRBV27
abundance: .

CDR3aa: CASSEQGWSSPLHF
CDR3nt: TGTGCCAGCAGTGAACAGGGGTGGTCCTCACCCCTCCACTTT
j_gene: TRBJ1-6
d_gene: TRBD1
v_gene: TRBV27
abundance: .

CDR3aa: CASSLDRNGPPLHF
CDR3nt: TGTGCCAGCTCACTCGACAGGAACGGTCCACCCCTCCACTTT
j_gene: TRBJ1-6
d_gene: .
v_gene: TRBV18
abundance: .

CDR3aa: CASSSVELFF
CDR3nt: TGTGCCAGCAGTTCAGTAGAGCTGTTTTTT
j_gene: TRBJ2-2
d_gene: .
v_gene: TRBV6-6
abundance: .

CDR3aa: CASGFGTGDYEPQHF
CDR3nt: TGTGCTAGTGGTTTCGGGACAGGGGACTATGAGCCCCAGCATTTT
j_gene: TRBJ1-5
d_gene: TRBD1
v_gene: TRBV12-5
abundance: .

CDR3aa: CASSIIRQPPGELFF
CDR3nt: TGTGCCAGTAGTATTATACGACAGCCACCCGGGGAGCTGTTTTTT
j_gene: TRBJ2-2
d_gene: .
v_gene: TRBV19
abundance: .

CDR3aa: CATSDGVYRGTNEKLFF
CDR3nt: TGTGCCACCAGTGATGGGGTTTACAGGGGAACTAATGAAAAACTGTTTTTT
j_gene: TRBJ1-4
d_gene: TRBD1
v_gene: TRBV24-1
abundance: .

CDR3aa: CASSRLSAGQETQYF
CDR3nt: TGTGCCAGCAGCCGCTTAAGCGCGGGGCAAGAGACCCAGTACTTC
j_gene: TRBJ2-5
d_gene: .
v_gene: TRBV3-1/TRBV3-2
abundance: .

CDR3aa: CASSPLVQGSSPLHF
CDR3nt: TGTGCCAGCTCACCGTTAGTACAGGGGAGCTCACCCCTCCACTTT
j_gene: TRBJ1-6
d_gene: TRBD1
v_gene: TRBV18
abundance: .

CDR3aa: CASSVAAGLGYEQYF
CDR3nt: TGTGCCAGCAGCGTAGCCGCAGGGCTCGGGTACGAGCAGTACTTC
j_gene: TRBJ2-7
d_gene: .
v_gene: TRBV9
abundance: .

CDR3aa: CASERGRDTGELFF
CDR3nt: TGTGCCAGCGAGAGGGGGCGCGACACCGGGGAGCTGTTTTTT
j_gene: TRBJ2-2
d_gene: TRBD1
v_gene: TRBV19
abundance: few

CDR3aa: CASSVSGDHNEQFF
CDR3nt: TGTGCCAGCAGTGTGTCGGGGGACCACAATGAGCAGTTCTTC
j_gene: TRBJ2-1
d_gene: .
v_gene: TRBV6-4
abundance: .

CDR3aa: CASSQVPEFEAFF
CDR3nt: TGTGCCAGCAGCCAAGTCCCCGAGTTTGAAGCTTTCTTT
j_gene: TRBJ1-1
d_gene: .
v_gene: TRBV14
abundance: .

CDR3aa: CASSADPRGTGGLNTEAFF
CDR3nt: TGTGCCAGCAGCGCAGACCCACGCGGGACAGGGGGCTTGAACACTGAAGCTTTCTTT
j_gene: TRBJ1-1
d_gene: TRBD1
v_gene: TRBV9
abundance: .

CDR3aa: CATSRDPPGGTSTDTQYF
CDR3nt: TGTGCCACCAGCAGAGATCCCCCCGGCGGAACTAGCACAGATACGCAGTATTTT
j_gene: TRBJ2-3
d_gene: .
v_gene: TRBV15
abundance: .

CDR3aa: CATSEGQAGNQPQHF
CDR3nt: TGTGCCACCAGTGAGGGACAGGCGGGCAATCAGCCCCAGCATTTT
j_gene: TRBJ1-5
d_gene: TRBD1
v_gene: TRBV24-1
abundance: .

CDR3aa: CASTRDSYRPDTQYF
CDR3nt: TGTGCCAGTACCCGGGACAGTTATCGCCCAGATACGCAGTATTTT
j_gene: TRBJ2-3
d_gene: TRBD1
v_gene: TRBV19
abundance: .

CDR3aa: CASSYSPTGTQYF
CDR3nt: TGTGCCAGCAGTTACTCTCCGACAGGGACCCAGTACTTC
j_gene: TRBJ2-5
d_gene: .
v_gene: TRBV6-5
abundance: .

CDR3aa: CASSQVVEVSRGYTF
CDR3nt: TGCGCCAGCAGCCAAGTCGTTGAGGTCTCGCGGGGCTACACCTTC
j_gene: TRBJ1-2
d_gene: .
v_gene: TRBV4-1
abundance: few

CDR3aa: CATSGMGQEVDNEQFF
CDR3nt: TGTGCCACCAGTGGGATGGGTCAGGAGGTGGACAATGAGCAGTTCTTC
j_gene: TRBJ2-1
d_gene: .
v_gene: TRBV24-1
abundance: .

CDR3aa: CASSSADRLAGKFF
CDR3nt: TGCGCCAGCAGCTCCGCCGACAGACTAGCGGGGAAGTTCTTC
j_gene: TRBJ2-1
d_gene: TRBD2
v_gene: TRBV4-1
abundance: .

CDR3aa: CASSQDRVGNEQFF
CDR3nt: TGTGCCAGCAGCCAGGACAGGGTTGGTAATGAGCAGTTCTTC
j_gene: TRBJ2-1
d_gene: TRBD1
v_gene: TRBV4-2
abundance: .

CDR3aa: CASSSRPTGQEQPQHF
CDR3nt: TGTGCCAGCAGTTCGCGGCCAACAGGACAAGAACAGCCCCAGCATTTT
j_gene: TRBJ1-5
d_gene: .
v_gene: TRBV6-5
abundance: .

CDR3aa: CASTRGSSYNEQFF
CDR3nt: TGTGCCAGCACACGCGGGAGCTCCTACAATGAGCAGTTCTTC
j_gene: TRBJ2-1
d_gene: TRBD2
v_gene: TRBV7-9
abundance: .

CDR3aa: CASSTTGRAGTEAFF
CDR3nt: TGTGCCAGTAGTACCACGGGGAGGGCGGGCACTGAAGCTTTCTTT
j_gene: TRBJ1-1
d_gene: .
v_gene: TRBV19
abundance: .

CDR3aa: CASSPPQGAYEQYF
CDR3nt: TGTGCCAGCAGCCCTCCTCAGGGTGCCTACGAGCAGTACTTC
j_gene: TRBJ2-7
d_gene: .
v_gene: TRBV7-9
abundance: .

CDR3aa: CASSYSSMLTDEKLFF
CDR3nt: TGTGCCAGCAGTTACTCGAGTATGCTTACGGATGAAAAACTGTTTTTT
j_gene: TRBJ1-4
d_gene: .
v_gene: TRBV6-5
abundance: .

CDR3aa: CATSDGTGDMPQHF
CDR3nt: TGTGCCACCAGTGATGGGACAGGGGACATGCCCCAGCATTTT
j_gene: TRBJ1-5
d_gene: TRBD1
v_gene: TRBV24-1
abundance: .

CDR3aa: CASSPRTSGTYEQYF
CDR3nt: TGTGCCAGCAGCCCACGGACTAGCGGAACCTACGAGCAGTACTTC
j_gene: TRBJ2-7
d_gene: TRBD2
v_gene: TRBV7-8
abundance: .

CDR3aa: CASSLEGEEYEKLFF
CDR3nt: TGTGCCAGCAGTTTGGAGGGCGAGGAGTATGAAAAACTGTTTTTT
j_gene: TRBJ1-4
d_gene: .
v_gene: TRBV28
abundance: .

CDR3aa: CASQGSNTEAFF
CDR3nt: TGTGCCAGCCAGGGGTCGAACACTGAAGCTTTCTTT
j_gene: TRBJ1-1
d_gene: .
v_gene: TRBV19
abundance: .

CDR3aa: CASDGTSGRAWETQYF
CDR3nt: TGTGCCAGCGATGGGACTAGCGGGAGGGCCTGGGAGACCCAGTACTTC
j_gene: TRBJ2-5
d_gene: TRBD2
v_gene: TRBV7-8
abundance: .

CDR3aa: CASSPDEGPQHF
CDR3nt: TGTGCCAGCTCACCGGACGAGGGGCCCCAGCATTTT
j_gene: TRBJ1-5
d_gene: .
v_gene: TRBV18
abundance: few

CDR3aa: CASSTDRGGEKLFF
CDR3nt: TGTGCCAGCAGCACGGACAGGGGAGGGGAAAAACTGTTTTTT
j_gene: TRBJ1-4
d_gene: TRBD1
v_gene: TRBV6-5
abundance: .

CDR3aa: CASSEWSAGEQYF
CDR3nt: TGCGCCAGCAGTGAGTGGAGCGCGGGGGAGCAGTACTTC
j_gene: TRBJ2-7
d_gene: .
v_gene: TRBV10-1
abundance: .

CDR3aa: CASSLMSGSNTGELFF
CDR3nt: TGTGCCAGCAGCTTAATGAGCGGGTCGAACACCGGGGAGCTGTTTTTT
j_gene: TRBJ2-2
d_gene: .
v_gene: TRBV7-3
abundance: .

CDR3aa: CASSISSGGTDTQYF
CDR3nt: TGCGCCAGCAGTATCTCTAGTGGAGGCACAGATACGCAGTATTTT
j_gene: TRBJ2-3
d_gene: .
v_gene: TRBV10-2
abundance: .

CDR3aa: CASSIGGGETEAFF
CDR3nt: TGTGCCAGTAGTATAGGAGGGGGCGAGACTGAAGCTTTCTTT
j_gene: TRBJ1-1
d_gene: TRBD1
v_gene: TRBV19
abundance: .

CDR3aa: CASSESIATSGANEQYF
CDR3nt: TGTGCCAGCAGTGAAAGCATTGCGACTAGCGGGGCGAACGAGCAGTACTTC
j_gene: TRBJ2-7
d_gene: TRBD2
v_gene: TRBV6-1
abundance: .

CDR3aa: CASSLTGTGELFF
CDR3nt: TGCGCCAGCAGCTTGACGGGCACCGGGGAGCTGTTTTTT
j_gene: TRBJ2-2
d_gene: .
v_gene: TRBV5-1
abundance: once

CDR3aa: CASSFTGSGEKLFF
CDR3nt: TGCGCCAGCAGCTTTACAGGGTCTGGTGAAAAACTGTTTTTT
j_gene: TRBJ1-4
d_gene: .
v_gene: TRBV5-1
abundance: .

CDR3aa: CASRLLGGGDATQYF
CDR3nt: TGCGCCAGCAGACTGCTTGGTGGGGGGGATGCGACCCAGTACTTC
j_gene: TRBJ2-5
d_gene: TRBD2
v_gene: TRBV5-1
abundance: .

CDR3aa: CASSGHLNQPQHF
CDR3nt: TGTGCCAGCAGCGGACACCTAAATCAGCCCCAGCATTTT
j_gene: TRBJ1-5
d_gene: .
v_gene: TRBV28
abundance: .

CDR3aa: CASRLSGTGYQPQHF
CDR3nt: TGTGCCAGCAGACTTTCAGGGACAGGTTATCAGCCCCAGCATTTT
j_gene: TRBJ1-5
d_gene: TRBD1
v_gene: TRBV28
abundance: .

CDR3aa: CASSLGTSGGQETQYF
CDR3nt: TGCGCCAGCAGCTTAGGGACTAGCGGAGGCCAAGAGACCCAGTACTTC
j_gene: TRBJ2-5
d_gene: TRBD2
v_gene: TRBV5-1
abundance: .

CDR3aa: CASRRGLDSYNEQFF
CDR3nt: TGTGCCAGCAGACGGGGACTAGACTCCTACAATGAGCAGTTCTTC
j_gene: TRBJ2-1
d_gene: TRBD2
v_gene: TRBV7-9
abundance: few

CDR3aa: CASNGENSYNSPLHF
CDR3nt: TGTGCCAGCAATGGAGAAAACTCCTATAATTCACCCCTCCACTTT
j_gene: TRBJ1-6
d_gene: .
v_gene: TRBV6-5
abundance: .

CDR3aa: CASSADRSYEQYF
CDR3nt: TGTGCCAGCAGTGCGGACAGATCCTACGAGCAGTACTTC
j_gene: TRBJ2-7
d_gene: .
v_gene: TRBV2
abundance: .

CDR3aa: CSVDVGGSSYEQYF
CDR3nt: TGCAGCGTTGACGTTGGAGGTAGCTCCTACGAGCAGTACTTC
j_gene: TRBJ2-7
d_gene: .
v_gene: TRBV29-1
abundance: .

CDR3aa: CASSVYRFSYEQYF
CDR3nt: TGTGCCAGCAGCGTATACAGATTCTCCTACGAGCAGTACTTC
j_gene: TRBJ2-7
d_gene: .
v_gene: TRBV11-2
abundance: .

CDR3aa: CAWSVQAPDTQYF
CDR3nt: TGTGCCTGGAGTGTACAGGCACCAGATACGCAGTATTTT
j_gene: TRBJ2-3
d_gene: .
v_gene: TRBV30
abundance: .

CDR3aa: CASSPRTGWGSPLHF
CDR3nt: TGTGCCAGCAGTCCAAGGACAGGCTGGGGTTCACCCCTCCACTTT
j_gene: TRBJ1-6
d_gene: TRBD1
v_gene: TRBV6-2/TRBV6-3
abundance: .

CDR3aa: CASSPGTENSPLHF
CDR3nt: TGTGCCAGCAGCCCCGGGACAGAAAATTCACCCCTCCACTTT
j_gene: TRBJ1-6
d_gene: TRBD1
v_gene: TRBV7-2
abundance: .

CDR3aa: CSVEGVPAANYGYTF
CDR3nt: TGCAGCGTCGAAGGGGTGCCGGCGGCTAACTATGGCTACACCTTC
j_gene: TRBJ1-2
d_gene: .
v_gene: TRBV29-1
abundance: .

CDR3aa: CASSLFPPSTGLSTDTQYF
CDR3nt: TGCGCCAGCAGCTTGTTTCCCCCGTCGACAGGGCTTTCCACAGATACGCAGTATTTT
j_gene: TRBJ2-3
d_gene: TRBD1
v_gene: TRBV5-1
abundance: .

CDR3aa: CASSGATGRVYYEQYF
CDR3nt: TGTGCCAGCAGTGGGGCGACAGGGCGAGTCTACTACGAGCAGTACTTC
j_gene: TRBJ2-7
d_gene: TRBD1
v_gene: TRBV6-1
abundance: .